This TCR beta chain was profiled in a study of T-cell reconstitution after alpha-beta-depleted transplantation in children. The table lists this clonotype with many counts. The antigen remains unidentified. The germline CDR1 and CDR2 sequences are LGHNA and YSLEER. V was cut by 0 bases and J by 4 bases, with 10 bases left in between. The CDR3 runs to 15 residues. Study observations and caveats: Where alpha-beta T cells came from about two months after transplant was reportedly several hundred expanded graft clones. The study traced high day-60 TCRbeta diversity in some patients to surviving recipient T cells and thymic progenitors. T-cell counts and diversity at one year following transplant were attributed mainly to newly produced T cells.

Unique molecular identifiers featured in how the TCRbeta library was prepared. Each CDR3 protein is one row after TCRdb ran MiXCR on the PCR reads. This sample has fewer than 750,000 distinct CDR3 sequences; around 23% occur once, and the top ten carry approximately 14%. The input for sequencing was PBMCs, mostly from graft donor cells, taken 360 days after TCRalphabeta/CD19-depleted stem cell transplant. The rearrangement uses TRBV4-3 and TRBJ1-3, with a possible D match to TRBD1 (6 bases). The sequence was collected from a boy under three years old who had a stem cell transplant for acute myeloid leukemia, so the T cells may come from the graft donor. The CDR3 region has the DNA TGCGCCAGCAGCCAAGAGGGGACATACGGAAACACCATATATTTT. It yields the protein CASSQEGTYGNTIYF.